Listed below are T cell receptor beta chains from one sample, sequenced in a study of control samples from healthy donors and cancer patients. The table came from immunoSEQ multiplex PCR; TCRdb's copy has only in-frame clones and leaves some out. The repertoire holds 140,000 or so clones, with 91% as singletons. Sequenced input: blood. The receptors stem from a man aged 30 to 39 in good health. The CDR3 runs from the conserved cysteine through the conserved F or W. Each record gives: CDR3 DNA, CDR3 protein, V gene, J gene, clone size, D gene. The D gene is left open where the match is weak. Not all rows give a size; the values are once, few, many and, for expanded clones, a class.

CDR3nt: TGTGCCAGCGGGGCGGAAATAAATTCACCCCTCCACTTT
CDR3aa: CASGAEINSPLHF
v_gene: TRBV27
j_gene: TRBJ1-6
abundance: NA
d_gene: NA

CDR3nt: TGTGCCACCGAGACAGGGGGCGAAAGTCAGCCCCAGCATTTT
CDR3aa: CATETGGESQPQHF
v_gene: TRBV19
j_gene: TRBJ1-5
abundance: NA
d_gene: TRBD1

CDR3nt: TGCAGTGCGCCACTGGGAACCGAGCAGTACTTC
CDR3aa: CSAPLGTEQYF
v_gene: TRBV20-1
j_gene: TRBJ2-7
abundance: NA
d_gene: NA

CDR3nt: TGTGCCAGCAGTGAAGGGGACAGCTATGGCTACACCTTC
CDR3aa: CASSEGDSYGYTF
v_gene: TRBV6-1
j_gene: TRBJ1-2
abundance: NA
d_gene: TRBD1

CDR3nt: TGTGCCAGCCAACTCCGGCCCATCTACGAGCAGTACTTC
CDR3aa: CASQLRPIYEQYF
v_gene: TRBV6-6
j_gene: TRBJ2-7
abundance: NA
d_gene: NA

CDR3nt: TGTGCCAGCAGTGAACAGCAGGGGGAGGGAAACACCATATATTTT
CDR3aa: CASSEQQGEGNTIYF
v_gene: TRBV6-1
j_gene: TRBJ1-3
abundance: NA
d_gene: TRBD1

CDR3nt: TGTGCCATCAAGCAGGGGGCGGGTGGCTACACCTTC
CDR3aa: CAIKQGAGGYTF
v_gene: TRBV10-3
j_gene: TRBJ1-2
abundance: few
d_gene: TRBD1

CDR3nt: TGCGCCAGCAGTGATGGAAAACAGGGGCTTAATTCACCCCTCCACTTT
CDR3aa: CASSDGKQGLNSPLHF
v_gene: TRBV10-1
j_gene: TRBJ1-6
abundance: once
d_gene: TRBD1

CDR3nt: TGTGCCAGCAGCTTGGGGGGGACCTCCTATGGCTACACCTTC
CDR3aa: CASSLGGTSYGYTF
v_gene: TRBV5-5
j_gene: TRBJ1-2
abundance: NA
d_gene: NA

CDR3nt: TGTGCCACCGGGGACAGCCCTGGGGACTACGAGCAGTACTTC
CDR3aa: CATGDSPGDYEQYF
v_gene: TRBV2
j_gene: TRBJ2-7
abundance: NA
d_gene: TRBD1

CDR3nt: TGTGCCAGCAGCCCCCCCGGCGGGACTAGGACCTACAATGAGCAGTTCTTC
CDR3aa: CASSPPGGTRTYNEQFF
v_gene: TRBV5-4
j_gene: TRBJ2-1
abundance: NA
d_gene: TRBD2

CDR3nt: TGTGCCAGTAGTCCGTTAGCGGGGGGATCCTACAATGAGCAGTTCTTC
CDR3aa: CASSPLAGGSYNEQFF
v_gene: TRBV19
j_gene: TRBJ2-1
abundance: NA
d_gene: TRBD2

CDR3nt: TGTGCTAGTGGTTTCACCCCACGGCAAGGGGACTACACCTTC
CDR3aa: CASGFTPRQGDYTF
v_gene: TRBV12-5
j_gene: TRBJ1-2
abundance: NA
d_gene: NA